This T cell receptor beta chain comes out of a study of blood T cell repertoires in COVID-19. Study context: Samples came from the United States, Italy and Spain, spanning acute and convalescent COVID-19.

The V and J ends lost 6 bases and 7 bases, in that order; junction bases with no gene match: 8. The V gene's germline CDR1 is SGHRS and CDR2 YFSETQ. The CDR3 is 14 residues long. Clones were sequenced by immunoSEQ multiplex PCR, and TCRdb holds only the in-frame ones, with some missing. The sample includes hundreds of thousands of clones, about 80% of them seen just once. Input material: peripheral blood. This chain joins TRBV5-1 and TRBJ2-4; 9 bases align to TRBD1. This clonotype was sampled from a man of 80 years or more with acute or convalescent COVID-19. The CDR3, as DNA: TGCGCCAGCACCACCGGGACAGGGTCGAACATTCAGTACTTC. It specifies CASTTGTGSNIQYF.